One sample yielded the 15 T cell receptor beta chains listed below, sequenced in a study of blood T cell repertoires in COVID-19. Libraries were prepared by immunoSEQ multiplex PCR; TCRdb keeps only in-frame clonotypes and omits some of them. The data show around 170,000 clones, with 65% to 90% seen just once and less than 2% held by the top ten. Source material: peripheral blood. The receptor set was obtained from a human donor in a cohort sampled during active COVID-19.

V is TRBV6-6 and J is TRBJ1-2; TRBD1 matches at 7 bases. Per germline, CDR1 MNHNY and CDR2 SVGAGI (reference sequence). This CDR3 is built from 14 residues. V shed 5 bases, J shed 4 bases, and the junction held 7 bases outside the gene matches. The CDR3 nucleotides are TGTGCCAGCAGTGAGGGACAGTTAAGCTATGGCTACACCTTC. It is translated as CASSEGQLSYGYTF.

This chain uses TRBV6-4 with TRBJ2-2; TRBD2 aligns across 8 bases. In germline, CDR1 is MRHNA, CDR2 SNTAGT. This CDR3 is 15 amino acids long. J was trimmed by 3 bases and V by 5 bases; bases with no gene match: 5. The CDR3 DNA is TGTGCCAGCAGTAACGGGACTAGAGACACCGGGGAGCTGTTTTTT. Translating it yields CASSNGTRDTGELFF.

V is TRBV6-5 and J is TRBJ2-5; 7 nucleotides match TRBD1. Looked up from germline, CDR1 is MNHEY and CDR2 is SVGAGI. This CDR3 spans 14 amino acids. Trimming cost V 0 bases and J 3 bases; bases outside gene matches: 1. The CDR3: CASSYSDREETQYF. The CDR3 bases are TGTGCCAGCAGTTACTCTGACAGGGAAGAGACCCAGTACTTC.

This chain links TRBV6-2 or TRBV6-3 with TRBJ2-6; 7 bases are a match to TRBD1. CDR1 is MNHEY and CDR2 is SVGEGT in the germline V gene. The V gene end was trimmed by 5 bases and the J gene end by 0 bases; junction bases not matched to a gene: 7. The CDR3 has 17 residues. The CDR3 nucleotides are TGTGCCAGCAGTGGTGGACAGGTTCGCTCTGGGGCCAACGTCCTGACTTTC. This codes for CASSGGQVRSGANVLTF.

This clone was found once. The CDR3 DNA reads as TGTGCCAGCAGCTCTCCTCGGGCGTCTAGCGGGAGCCTCTACAATGAGCAGTTCTTC. Its protein is CASSSPRASSGSLYNEQFF. The chain joins TRBV11-3 to TRBJ2-1, with TRBD2 identical over 10 bases. This CDR3 comprises 19 residues. The V and J ends lost 4 bases and 3 bases, in that order; junction bases with no gene match: 15. CDR1 is SGHNT and CDR2 is YENEEA in the germline V gene.

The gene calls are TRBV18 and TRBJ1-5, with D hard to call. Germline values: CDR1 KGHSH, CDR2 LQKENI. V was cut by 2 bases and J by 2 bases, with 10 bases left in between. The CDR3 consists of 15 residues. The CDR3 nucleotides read TGTGCCAGCTCACCAAATGGGGAGGGCAATCAGCCCCAGCATTTT. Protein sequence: CASSPNGEGNQPQHF.

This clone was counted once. Here the CDR3 DNA reads TGTGCCAGCAGCCACCGGACAGGGGCCCTGGATACGCAGTATTTT. It specifies CASSHRTGALDTQYF. The rearrangement uses TRBV27 and TRBJ2-3; TRBD1 matches 9 bases. The CDR3 consists of 15 residues. J lost 6 bases, V lost 6 bases, and 10 bases had no gene match. From germline, CDR1 is MNHEY and CDR2 SMNVEV (reference sequence).

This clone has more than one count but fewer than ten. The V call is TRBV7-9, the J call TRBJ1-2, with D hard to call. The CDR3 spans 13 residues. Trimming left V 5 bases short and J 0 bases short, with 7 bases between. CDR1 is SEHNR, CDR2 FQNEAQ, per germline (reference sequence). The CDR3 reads CASSPHANYGYTF. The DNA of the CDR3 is TGTGCCAGCAGCCCACACGCTAACTATGGCTACACCTTC.

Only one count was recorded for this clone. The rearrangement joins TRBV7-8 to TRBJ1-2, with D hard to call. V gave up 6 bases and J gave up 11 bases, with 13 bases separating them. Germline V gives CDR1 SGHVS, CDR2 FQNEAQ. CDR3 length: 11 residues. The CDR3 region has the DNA TGTGCCAGCAGAGCCGGGGAAAAATACACCTTC. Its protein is CASRAGEKYTF. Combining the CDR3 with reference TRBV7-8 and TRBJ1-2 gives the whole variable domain GAGVSQSPRYKVAKRGQDVALRCDPISGHVSLFWYQQALGQGPEFLTYFQNEAQLDKSGLPSDRFFAERPEGSVSTLKIQRTQQEDSAVYLCASRAGEKYTFGSGTRLTVV.

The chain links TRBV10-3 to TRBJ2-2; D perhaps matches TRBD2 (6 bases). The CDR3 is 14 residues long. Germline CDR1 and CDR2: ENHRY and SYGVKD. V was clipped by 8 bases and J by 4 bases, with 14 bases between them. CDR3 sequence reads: CAIWAGSGTGELFF. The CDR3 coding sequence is TGTGCCATCTGGGCGGGGTCGGGCACCGGGGAGCTGTTTTTT.

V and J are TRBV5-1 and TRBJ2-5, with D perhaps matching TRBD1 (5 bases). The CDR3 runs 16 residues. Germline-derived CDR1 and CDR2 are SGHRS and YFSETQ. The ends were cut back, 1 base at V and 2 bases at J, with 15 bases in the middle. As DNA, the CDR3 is TGCGCCAGCAGCTTGCAGGGCAGGACCCTTCAAGAGACCCAGTACTTC. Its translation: CASSLQGRTLQETQYF. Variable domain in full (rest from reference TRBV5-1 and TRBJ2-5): KAGVTQTPRYLIKTRGQQVTLSCSPISGHRSVSWYQQTPGQGLQFLFEYFSETQRNKGNFPGRFSGRQFSNSRSEMNVSTLELGDSALYLCASSLQGRTLQETQYFGPGTRLLVL.

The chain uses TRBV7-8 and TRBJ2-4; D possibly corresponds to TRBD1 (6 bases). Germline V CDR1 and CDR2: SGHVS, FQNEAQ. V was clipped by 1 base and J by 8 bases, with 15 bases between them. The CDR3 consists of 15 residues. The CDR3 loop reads CASSLGAGVVDIQYF. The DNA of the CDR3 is TGTGCCAGCAGCTTAGGGGCAGGGGTGGTAGACATTCAGTACTTC. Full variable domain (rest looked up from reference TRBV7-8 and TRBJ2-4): GAGVSQSPRYKVAKRGQDVALRCDPISGHVSLFWYQQALGQGPEFLTYFQNEAQLDKSGLPSDRFFAERPEGSVSTLKIQRTQQEDSAVYLCASSLGAGVVDIQYFGAGTRLSVL.

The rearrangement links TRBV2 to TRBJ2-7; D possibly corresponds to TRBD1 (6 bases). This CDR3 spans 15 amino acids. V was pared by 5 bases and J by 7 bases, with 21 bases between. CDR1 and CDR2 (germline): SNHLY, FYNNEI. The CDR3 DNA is TGTGCCAGCAGTCAGTCCGGGACAATTCATACGGAGCAGTACTTC. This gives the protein CASSQSGTIHTEQYF.

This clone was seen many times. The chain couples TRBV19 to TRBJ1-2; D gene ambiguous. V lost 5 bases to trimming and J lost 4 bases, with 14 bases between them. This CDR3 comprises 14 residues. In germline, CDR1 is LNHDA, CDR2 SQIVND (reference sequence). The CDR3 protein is CASSADKTFYGYTF. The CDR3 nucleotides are TGTGCCAGTAGTGCCGACAAGACCTTCTATGGCTACACCTTC. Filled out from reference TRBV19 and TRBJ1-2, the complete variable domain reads DGGITQSPKYLFRKEGQNVTLSCEQNLNHDAMYWYRQDPGQGLRLIYYSQIVNDFQKGDIAEGYSVSREKKESFPLTVTSAQKNPTAFYLCASSADKTFYGYTFGSGTRLTVV.

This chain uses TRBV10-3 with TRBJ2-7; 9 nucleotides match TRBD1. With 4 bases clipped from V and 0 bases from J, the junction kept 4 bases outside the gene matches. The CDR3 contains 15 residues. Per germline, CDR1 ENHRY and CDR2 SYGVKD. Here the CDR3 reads CAISARQGGSYEQYF. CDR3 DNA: TGTGCCATCAGTGCCAGACAGGGGGGCTCCTACGAGCAGTACTTC.